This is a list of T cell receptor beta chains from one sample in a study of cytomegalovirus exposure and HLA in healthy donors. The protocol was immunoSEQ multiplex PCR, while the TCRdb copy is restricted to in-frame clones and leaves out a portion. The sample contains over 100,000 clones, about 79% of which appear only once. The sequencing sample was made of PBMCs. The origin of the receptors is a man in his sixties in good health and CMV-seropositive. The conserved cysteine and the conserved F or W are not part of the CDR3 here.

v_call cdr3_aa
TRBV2 ASSDSRVGGYT
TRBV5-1 ASSDPQGSETQY
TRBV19 ASSQEGHTDTQY
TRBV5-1 ASSSFARTGVQDEQF
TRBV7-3 ASSPNPGLAGGDNEQF
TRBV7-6 ASSVVGGNQPQH
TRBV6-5 ASIGQGRDEQF
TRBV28 ASSPGTSGGYEQY
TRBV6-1 ASSEAYWRQGSNYGYT
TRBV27 ASSLTGLGNTIY
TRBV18 ASSLDSPGLGEQY
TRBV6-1 ASSTGLTGELF
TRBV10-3 AISEEVAKGTQY
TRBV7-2 ASSLEGSGGARETQY
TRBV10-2 ASSESRVNYGYT
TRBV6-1 ASSRSTGENQPQH
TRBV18 ASSPPAGNYGYT
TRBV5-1 ASSLGTVNGYT
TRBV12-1 ASSRGEGGSTGELF
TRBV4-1 ASSQDEDRAVRNTGELF
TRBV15 ATSRDLMQPQH
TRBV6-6 ASSYRDNNEQF
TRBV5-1 ASSRGQGGETQY
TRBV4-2 ASSRADRDTGELF
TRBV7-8 ASSLRPTGANEKLF
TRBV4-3 ASSQDRRRGGTDTQY
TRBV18 ASSPPVSGGKDGYT
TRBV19 ASSIDAGTGEGMAPQH
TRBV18 ASQPAGGNYGYT
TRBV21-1 ASSRGRGRGTQY
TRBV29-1 SSGEGIGYT
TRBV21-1 ASSKAGTERKGTEAF
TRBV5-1 ASSLARGGYTDTQY
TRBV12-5 ASGFGGQPTNEQF
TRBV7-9 ASSLEGNYGYT
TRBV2 ASTGLSYEQY
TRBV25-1 ASTSQGAHEQY
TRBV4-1 ASSQLAGVDTQY
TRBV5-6 ASSFKFDSPLH
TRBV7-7 ASSLGGNSPLH
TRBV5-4 ASSRKDSRQPQH